Shown below are 21 T cell receptor beta chains from a single sample sequenced in a study of cytomegalovirus exposure and HLA in healthy donors (TCRdb year 2017). Library creation used the immunoSEQ multiplex PCR assay. For the multiplex PCR, a mixture combining 60 forward primers for TCR Vbeta segments and 13 reverse primers for TCR Jbeta segments was used. TCRdb obtained this table from immuneACCESS and retained in-frame rearrangements with V and J assigned. These tables miss some clones; where compared with another copy, unresolved V genes account for less than half of the shortfall, and the remainder is unexplained. The sample table holds some 130,000 clones, of which 70% to 85% were seen once. The ten biggest clones cover 3.5% to 5% of the sample. What was sequenced was PBMCs. These receptors were collected from a male donor in good health and CMV-seropositive.

As for this clone: A read error may be the cause here, since a much bigger clone is one base away. This chain connects TRBV5-8 to TRBJ1-1; D call uncertain. This CDR3 contains 13 residues. The germline V gene has CDR1 SGHTS and CDR2 YDEGEE. Trimming took 3 bases from V and 0 from J, leaving 6 bases between them. The DNA for the CDR3 is TGTGCCAGCAGCTCAACAGTGAACACTGAAGCTTTCTTT. It translates to CASSSTVNTEAFF.

V is TRBV10-2 and J is TRBJ1-2; 8 bases fit TRBD1. The CDR3 loop spans 13 amino acids. With 4 bases clipped from V and 4 bases from J, the junction kept 2 bases outside the gene matches. Germline loops: CDR1 WSHSY, CDR2 SAAADI. This CDR3 reads CASSADRVYGYTF. CDR3 DNA sequence: TGCGCCAGCAGTGCGGACAGGGTCTATGGCTACACCTTC.

The chain recombines TRBV6-6 with TRBJ2-2, with 9 bases that match TRBD2. The CDR3 totals 15 residues. Losses at the gene ends were 3 bases for V and 6 bases for J; bases not matched to a gene: 5. Germline CDR1 is MNHNY and CDR2 is SVGAGI (reference sequence). The CDR3 sequence is CASSYAGGGPGELFF. The DNA of the CDR3 is TGTGCCAGCAGTTATGCGGGGGGGGGACCCGGGGAGCTGTTTTTT.

The chain uses TRBV19 and TRBJ1-5, with 9 bases identical to TRBD1. Germline assignment: CDR1 LNHDA and CDR2 SQIVND (reference sequence). Losses at the gene ends were 2 bases for V and 4 bases for J; bases not matched to a gene: 3. CDR3 length equals 15 residues. The DNA for the CDR3 is TGTGCCAGTAGTATAAGGGACAGGGAGAATCAGCCCCAGCATTTT. The encoded protein is CASSIRDRENQPQHF.

The chain employs TRBV13 and TRBJ1-2; maybe TRBD1 (6 bases). From germline, CDR1 is PRHDT and CDR2 FYEKMQ (reference sequence). V lost 1 base and J lost 4, with 7 bases in between. This CDR3 region has 13 residues. The CDR3 here is CASSLETGYGYTF. In DNA, the CDR3 is TGTGCCAGCAGCTTAGAGACAGGCTATGGCTACACCTTC.

This clone was counted once. The chain recombines TRBV11-2 with TRBJ2-2; D may be TRBD2 (6 bases). Germline CDR1 SGHAT, CDR2 FQNNGV. This CDR3 has 19 residues. The V end was cut by 2 bases, the J end by 3 bases, with 22 bases between. The DNA for the CDR3 is TGTGCCAGCAGCTTACGGCCCCTAGCGATCGGAATTCACACCGGGGAGCTGTTTTTT. It yields the protein CASSLRPLAIGIHTGELFF. Full variable domain (remainder filled in from reference TRBV11-2 and TRBJ2-2): EAGVAQSPRYKIIEKRQSVAFWCNPISGHATLYWYQQILGQGPKLLIQFQNNGVVDDSQLPKDRFSAERLKGVDSTLKIQPAKLEDSAVYLCASSLRPLAIGIHTGELFFGEGSRLTVL.

This clone was counted only a few times. The J gene is TRBJ2-5, the V gene TRBV28, with 7 bases matching TRBD1. V lost 5 bases, J lost 2 bases, and 5 bases stayed unmatched. The CDR3 totals 14 residues. CDR1 MDHEN and CDR2 SYDVKM come from the germline V gene. CDR3 DNA: TGTGCCAGCAGTCGACCAGGGGGACAAGAGACCCAGTACTTC. It codes for CASSRPGGQETQYF.

The chain combines TRBV6-1 with TRBJ1-6; D not certain. The germline CDR1 and CDR2 sequences are MNHNS and SASEGT. The CDR3 runs to 14 residues. V lost 6 bases, J lost 11 bases, and 17 bases lay in between. CDR3 loop: CASSSNHYSPPLHF. Written as DNA, the CDR3 is TGTGCCAGCAGCTCCAATCACTATTCTCCACCCCTCCACTTT.

J is TRBJ2-7 and V is TRBV27; 7 nucleotides line up with TRBD1. Unmatched junction bases numbered 6, after V lost 5 bases and J lost 2 bases. In germline, CDR1 is MNHEY, CDR2 SMNVEV (reference sequence). The CDR3 has 14 amino acids. The CDR3, as DNA: TGTGCCAGCAGTCAAGACAGGGTTGCCTACGAGCAGTACTTC. Encoded protein: CASSQDRVAYEQYF.

The CDR3 here is CASSLLGGTEAFF. The CDR3 DNA sequence: TGTGCCAGCAGTCTGCTCGGGGGGACTGAAGCTTTCTTT. This chain connects TRBV28 to TRBJ1-1; D possibly corresponds to TRBD1 (5 bases). Trimming took off 5 bases at V and 5 bases at J, with 12 bases between the two ends. The CDR3 is 13 amino acids. From germline, CDR1 is MDHEN and CDR2 SYDVKM.

This rearrangement joins TRBV7-9 to TRBJ1-1, with no clear D. The ends were cut back, 5 bases at V and 1 base at J, with 14 bases in the middle. Germline values: CDR1 SEHNR, CDR2 FQNEAQ (reference sequence). The CDR3 covers 15 residues. This CDR3 is CASSRPPGGNTEAFF. CDR3 DNA: TGTGCCAGCAGCCGACCGCCGGGAGGGAACACTGAAGCTTTCTTT.

J is TRBJ1-5 and V is TRBV6-5; D gene unclear. There are 13 residues in the CDR3. Germline CDR1 MNHEY, CDR2 SVGAGI. Deletions cut 5 bases from V and 5 bases from J, with 10 bases between. DNA of the CDR3: TGTGCCAGCAGTGAGATAGATTATCAGCCCCAGCATTTT. Its protein is CASSEIDYQPQHF.

V gene TRBV7-7 combines with J gene TRBJ2-7, with a possible D match to TRBD2 (6 bases). This CDR3 contains 14 residues. V gave up 4 bases and J gave up 1 base, with 11 bases separating them. From germline, CDR1 is SSHAT and CDR2 FNYEAQ (reference sequence). This chain's CDR3 is CASSSGTHSYEQYF. CDR3 DNA sequence: TGTGCCAGCAGCTCCGGGACTCATTCCTACGAGCAGTACTTC.

This clone has a count of ten or more. The chain carries TRBV27 and TRBJ2-1, with TRBD2 matching over 7 bases. Trimming cost V 2 bases and J 2 bases; bases outside gene matches: 3. Germline CDR1 and CDR2: MNHEY and SMNVEV (reference sequence). The CDR3 extends over 15 amino acids. The CDR3 coding sequence is TGTGCCAGCAGTTTAAGTCTAGCGGCCTACAATGAGCAGTTCTTC. Translating gives CASSLSLAAYNEQFF.

The J gene is TRBJ1-2, the V gene TRBV28, with 7 bases matching TRBD1. Trimming took 6 bases from V and 6 from J; bases not matched to a gene: 16. Germline-derived CDR1 and CDR2 are MDHEN and SYDVKM. CDR3 length: 16 residues. CDR3 coding DNA: TGTGCCAGCAGACCCACCTTGGGACAGCGAGACCATGGCTACACCTTC. It is translated as CASRPTLGQRDHGYTF.

The J gene is TRBJ2-5, the V gene TRBV6-5; D is ambiguous. Germline lookup yields CDR1 MNHEY and CDR2 SVGAGI. This CDR3 has 14 residues. V lost 4 bases and J 5 bases, leaving 14 bases between the germline ends. CDR3 residues: CASSSFYPPETQYF. The CDR3 DNA reads as TGTGCCAGCAGTTCCTTCTACCCTCCGGAGACCCAGTACTTC.

This clone was recorded a few times. This sequence joins TRBV2 and TRBJ2-7; TRBD1 might be the D (6 bases). Deletions cut 5 bases from V and 3 bases from J, with 8 bases between. Per germline, CDR1 SNHLY and CDR2 FYNNEI. The CDR3 length is 12 residues. The CDR3 reads CASSTQGYEQYF. In DNA form, the CDR3 reads TGTGCCAGCAGTACACAGGGCTACGAGCAGTACTTC.

This clone was counted a single time. The rearrangement joins TRBV5-1 to TRBJ1-1; D not certain. The CDR3 length is 14 residues. Looked up from germline, CDR1 is SGHRS and CDR2 is YFSETQ. Trimming stripped 2 bases from V and 4 bases from J, with 12 bases between. As DNA, the CDR3 is TGCGCCAGCAGCTTATCGGCAGGAGGCACTGAAGCTTTCTTT. Protein: CASSLSAGGTEAFF.

The chain recombines TRBV5-1 with TRBJ2-3; TRBD1 matches at 8 bases. V lost 0 bases and J lost 7; bases outside the gene matches: 7. The germline V gene has CDR1 SGHRS and CDR2 YFSETQ. This CDR3 is 15 amino acids long. Here the CDR3 reads CASSLEGQGGNTQYF. The CDR3 DNA reads as TGCGCCAGCAGCTTGGAAGGACAGGGAGGCAATACGCAGTATTTT.

The chain recombines TRBV28 with TRBJ2-3, with 8 positions matching TRBD2. The J segment lost 3 bases and the V segment lost 2 bases, leaving 1 base of the junction unmatched. CDR3 size: 14 residues. Per germline, CDR1 MDHEN and CDR2 SYDVKM. CDR3 sequence: CASSLAGGTDTQYF. The CDR3 DNA reads as TGTGCCAGCAGTTTAGCGGGAGGTACAGATACGCAGTATTTT.

This chain connects TRBV27 to TRBJ2-5, with D perhaps TRBD1 (5 bases). The CDR3 covers 13 residues. Germline V gene data show CDR1 as MNHEY and CDR2 as SMNVEV (reference sequence). V dropped 7 bases and J dropped 3 bases, with 12 bases sitting between them. The CDR3 nucleotides read TGTGCCAGCACCGCTACCAGGGAAGAGACCCAGTACTTC. Its translation is CASTATREETQYF.